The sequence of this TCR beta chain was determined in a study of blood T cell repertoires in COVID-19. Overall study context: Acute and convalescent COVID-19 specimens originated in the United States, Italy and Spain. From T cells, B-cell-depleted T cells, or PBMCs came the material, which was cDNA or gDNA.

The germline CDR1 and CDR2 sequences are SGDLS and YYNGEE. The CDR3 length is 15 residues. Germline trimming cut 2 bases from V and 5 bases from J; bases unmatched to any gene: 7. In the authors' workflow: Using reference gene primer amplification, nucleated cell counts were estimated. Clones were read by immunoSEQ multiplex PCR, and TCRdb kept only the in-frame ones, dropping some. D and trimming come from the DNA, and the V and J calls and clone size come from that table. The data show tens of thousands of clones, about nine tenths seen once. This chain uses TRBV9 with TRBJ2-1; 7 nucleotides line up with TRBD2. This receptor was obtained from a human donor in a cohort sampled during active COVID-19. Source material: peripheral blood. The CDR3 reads CASSVLGTTNNEQFF. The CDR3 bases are TGTGCCAGCAGCGTGCTCGGGACTACTAACAATGAGCAGTTCTTC. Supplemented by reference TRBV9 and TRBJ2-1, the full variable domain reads DSGVTQTPKHLITATGQRVTLRCSPRSGDLSVYWYQQSLDQGLQFLIQYYNGEERAKGNILERFSAQQFPDLHSELNLSSLELGDSALYFCASSVLGTTNNEQFFGPGTRLTVL.